This T cell receptor beta chain was documented in a study of blood T cell repertoires in COVID-19. Study information: PBMCs, B-cell-depleted T cells, or T cells provided the cDNA or gDNA that made up the material.

Authors' methods: Reference gene primer amplification gave estimated nucleated cell counts. Libraries were prepared by immunoSEQ multiplex PCR; TCRdb keeps only in-frame clonotypes and omits some of them. V, J and clone size were drawn from that table, and D and trimming were deduced from the DNA. Here the sample spans 120,000 to 150,000 clones, approximately 73% being singletons. The CDR3 spans 14 residues. CDR1 is SGHTA and CDR2 is FQGNSA in the germline V gene. Trimming pared 0 bases from V and 6 bases from J, leaving 12 bases between. The sample was peripheral blood. The TCR was taken from a man in his sixties with acute or convalescent COVID-19. The V gene is TRBV7-2, the J gene TRBJ2-7; D remains unclear. CDR3 sequence: CASSLAQSTREQYF. The CDR3 DNA follows: TGTGCCAGCAGCTTAGCGCAATCGACTCGCGAGCAGTACTTC.